This T cell receptor (beta chain) appears in the sequencing data of a study of T cells in Graves' hyperthyroidism and ophthalmopathy. Study findings and constraints: In the blood, most expanded thyroid clonotypes above 0.001 appeared as well. Ophthalmopathy and stable hyperthyroidism were told apart by a 13 V-J model.

V lost 5 bases and J lost 2; bases outside the gene matches: 6. Germline CDR1 and CDR2: SEHNR and FQNEAQ (reference sequence). The CDR3 has 15 amino acids. About this clonotype: No antigen is known for it.

The TCR beta CDR3 regions underwent amplification using RNA transcripts as the source. The HTBI primer set served for first-round RT-PCR of the TCR CDR3. TCRdb ran MiXCR on the multiplex PCR reads and lists one entry per CDR3 protein. This sample carries a few hundred thousand distinct CDR3 sequences, 46% of them seen once, and the ten largest clones take 19%. The chain recombines TRBV7-9 with TRBJ1-2; 9 bases match TRBD1. This TCR was sampled from an adult woman with Graves' disease, either hyperthyroidism or ophthalmopathy (not recorded which). Sequencing was carried out using peripheral blood or thyroid tissue (not recorded which). The CDR3 nucleotides read TGTGCCAGCAGCCTGTTGACAGGGGGGAACTATGGCTACACCTTC. Translation: CASSLLTGGNYGYTF.